One and the same sample provided the 18 T cell receptor beta chains below, sequenced in a study of cytomegalovirus exposure and HLA in healthy donors. Primers for the PCR totalled 60 Vbeta and 13 Jbeta. Profiling relied on immunoSEQ multiplex PCR, and the TCRdb table lists in-frame clones only, not all of them. The sample shows about 160,000 clones, 75% to 90% of them seen only once. Sequencing was carried out using PBMCs. Source of these receptors: a male donor in good health and CMV-seropositive.

The rearrangement uses TRBV5-1 and TRBJ2-5, with 7 bases aligning to TRBD1. Germline-derived CDR1 and CDR2 are SGHRS and YFSETQ. Trimming took 3 bases from V and 4 from J; bases not matched to a gene: 12. The CDR3 has 16 amino acids. Here the CDR3 reads CASSSTGTANSETQYF. CDR3 in DNA: TGCGCCAGCAGCTCCACCGGGACAGCCAATTCAGAGACCCAGTACTTC.

CDR3 sequence: CASSVLPGQDEAFF. The CDR3 region has the DNA TGTGCCAGCAGCGTTCTTCCGGGACAGGATGAAGCTTTCTTT. This chain uses TRBV9 with TRBJ1-1, with 8 nucleotides matching TRBD1. The CDR3 loop spans 14 amino acids. V was clipped by 2 bases and J by 7 bases; unmatched bases: 7. Germline V gives CDR1 SGDLS, CDR2 YYNGEE.

The genes are TRBV5-4 and TRBJ1-1; TRBD1 aligns across 9 bases. This CDR3 is 15 amino acids long. Trimming took 6 bases from V and 6 from J; bases not matched to a gene: 12. Germline assignment: CDR1 SGHNT and CDR2 YYREEE (reference sequence). The CDR3 nucleotides are TGTGCCAGCATTGGCCCCGGACAGGGGATGGCTGAAGCTTTCTTT. This encodes CASIGPGQGMAEAFF.

The genes are TRBV18 and TRBJ1-4; 8 bases line up with TRBD1. The germline V gene encodes CDR1 KGHSH and CDR2 LQKENI. The CDR3 loop spans 16 amino acids. With 4 bases clipped from V and 2 bases from J, the junction kept 6 bases outside the gene matches. The CDR3 nucleotides read TGTGCCAGCTCACGGCGACAGGGGATCACTAATGAAAAACTGTTTTTT. Protein sequence: CASSRRQGITNEKLFF.

The chain has TRBV30 and TRBJ1-2, with a weak D call TRBD1 (6 bases). V was pared by 3 bases and J by 3 bases, with 14 bases between. The germline gives CDR1 GTSNPN, CDR2 SVGIG (reference sequence). The CDR3 covers 14 residues. CDR3 DNA sequence: TGTGCCTGGAGCAACAGGGCGAAGGACTATGGCTACACCTTC. Its protein product is CAWSNRAKDYGYTF.

The rearrangement links TRBV19 to TRBJ1-3, with unresolved D. The V and J ends lost 0 bases and 0 bases respectively, with 6 bases between them. The CDR3 is 15 residues long. Germline V lookup: CDR1 LNHDA, CDR2 SQIVND (reference sequence). DNA of the CDR3: TGTGCCAGTAGTATAGATCCGTTCTCTGGAAACACCATATATTTT. It is translated as CASSIDPFSGNTIYF.

The chain carries TRBV5-1 and TRBJ2-1; TRBD2 matches 7 bases. V gave up 4 bases and J gave up 4 bases; unmatched junction bases: 8. CDR1 is SGHRS, CDR2 YFSETQ, per germline. The CDR3 consists of 15 residues. The CDR3: CASSLAEIVYNEQFF. In DNA, the CDR3 is TGCGCCAGCAGCCTAGCGGAGATCGTTTACAATGAGCAGTTCTTC.

The chain is built from TRBV5-1 and TRBJ1-4; 9 bases match TRBD1. The CDR3 runs 15 residues. The junction had 4 bases not matched to a gene; V was cut back by 4 bases and J by 3 bases. The germline CDR1 and CDR2 sequences are SGHRS and YFSETQ. In DNA form, the CDR3 reads TGCGCCAGCAGCAACCGGGACAGGGCTAATGAAAAACTGTTTTTT. Its translation is CASSNRDRANEKLFF.

The rearrangement links TRBV19 to TRBJ1-1; TRBD1 agrees at 7 bases. V lost 10 bases and J lost 4; bases outside the gene matches: 12. Germline CDR1 reads LNHDA; CDR2 reads SQIVND (reference sequence). The CDR3 contains 14 residues. Here the CDR3 reads CATRSTGIGTEAFF. As DNA, the CDR3 is TGTGCCACACGGTCGACAGGGATCGGCACTGAAGCTTTCTTT.

This chain connects TRBV4-1 to TRBJ2-6; TRBD1 agrees at 7 bases. The CDR3 loop spans 20 amino acids. Germline trimming cut 0 bases from V and 2 bases from J; bases unmatched to any gene: 13. In germline, CDR1 is MGHRA, CDR2 YSYEKL. The CDR3 bases are TGCGCCAGCAGCCAAGATCAGGTACAGGGGAAAGTACCTGGGGCCAACGTCCTGACTTTC. This encodes CASSQDQVQGKVPGANVLTF.

This chain uses TRBV30 with TRBJ2-5; the D is unclear. V was trimmed by 4 bases and J by 5 bases, leaving 14 bases between them. Looked up from germline, CDR1 is GTSNPN and CDR2 is SVGIG (reference sequence). The CDR3 has 13 amino acids. This chain's CDR3 is CAWNLVRMETQYF. The CDR3 region has the DNA TGTGCCTGGAACCTAGTCCGTATGGAGACCCAGTACTTC.

V gene TRBV28 combines with J gene TRBJ2-7; TRBD1 agrees at 7 bases. V shed 3 bases and J 7 bases; nucleotides not matched to a gene: 6. The CDR3 sequence is 13 residues long. CDR1 is MDHEN and CDR2 is SYDVKM in the germline V gene. The CDR3 bases are TGTGCCAGCAGTTTGACAGGGTGGCGGGAGCAGTACTTC. It codes for CASSLTGWREQYF.

This chain's CDR3 is CASSIGLDAGELFF. For the CDR3, the DNA is TGTGCCAGTAGTATAGGGCTAGATGCGGGGGAGCTGTTTTTT. The J gene is TRBJ2-2, the V gene TRBV19; no clear D. The length of the CDR3 is 14 residues. Germline CDR1 reads LNHDA; CDR2 reads SQIVND (reference sequence). V dropped 1 base and J dropped 8 bases, with 11 bases sitting between them.

V gene TRBV6-4 combines with J gene TRBJ1-6; tentative D call: TRBD1 (6 bases). V lost 0 bases and J 5 bases, leaving 8 bases between the germline ends. Germline loops: CDR1 MRHNA, CDR2 SNTAGT. The CDR3 length is 15 residues. The CDR3 loop is CASSDSTGDNSPLHF. The CDR3, as DNA: TGTGCCAGCAGTGACTCGACAGGCGATAATTCACCCCTCCACTTT.

The chain couples TRBV29-1 to TRBJ1-4; possible D gene TRBD1, 5 bases. In germline, CDR1 is SQVTM, CDR2 ANQGSEA. The CDR3 sequence is 11 residues long. Deletions cut 7 bases from V and 13 bases from J, with 16 bases between. The CDR3 sequence: CSGAAGGRLFF. The CDR3 region has the DNA TGCAGCGGAGCAGCGGGGGGGAGACTGTTTTTT.

The CDR3 sequence: CASSLFFPGLAFPRGNIQYF. CDR3 nucleotide sequence: TGTGCCAGCAGTTTATTTTTCCCGGGACTAGCGTTCCCCCGAGGGAACATTCAGTACTTC. This chain joins TRBV28 and TRBJ2-4; 10 nucleotides align to TRBD2. The V gene's germline CDR1 is MDHEN and CDR2 SYDVKM. The CDR3 runs to 20 residues. Trimming took 1 base from V and 7 from J; bases not matched to a gene: 19.

The CDR3 loop is CASRKGLGDTGELFF. CDR3 DNA sequence: TGTGCCAGCAGAAAGGGACTAGGGGACACCGGGGAGCTGTTTTTT. The V call is TRBV7-9, the J call TRBJ2-2; 8 bases fit TRBD2. The germline gives CDR1 SEHNR, CDR2 FQNEAQ (reference sequence). V lost 6 bases and J lost 3; bases outside the gene matches: 6. The length of the CDR3 is 15 residues.

In its sample, this clone was seen once. The chain has TRBV28 and TRBJ1-2, with 9 bases lining up with TRBD1. Germline-derived CDR1 and CDR2 are MDHEN and SYDVKM. The CDR3 is 12 residues long. The V segment lost 8 bases and the J segment 4 bases; nucleotides outside the gene matches: 2. DNA of the CDR3: TGTGCCAGCTCGGGACAGGGCTATGGCTACACCTTC. Translated: CASSGQGYGYTF.